The present TCR beta chain was sequenced within a study of shared clonotypes between healthy human individuals. About the study: Samples came from a couple of female and a few male donors aged 18 to 49.

The CDR3 runs to 12 residues. Looked up from germline, CDR1 is MGHRA and CDR2 is YSYEKL. V lost 3 bases to trimming and J lost 14 bases, with 16 bases between them. Profiled with immunoSEQ multiplex PCR; TCRdb holds only in-frame clones, not every one. In the table there are about a million clones, roughly 80% of which are singletons. Sequences were obtained from memory CD4+ T cells sorted from blood. Stated subset: CD45RA-negative fraction. The receptor comes from a man younger than 30 in good health. The chain is built from TRBV4-1 and TRBJ1-2; no clear D gene. CDR3 amino acids: CASSHPLEGLTF. CDR3 nucleotide sequence: TGCGCCAGCAGCCACCCGTTGGAGGGCCTTACCTTC.